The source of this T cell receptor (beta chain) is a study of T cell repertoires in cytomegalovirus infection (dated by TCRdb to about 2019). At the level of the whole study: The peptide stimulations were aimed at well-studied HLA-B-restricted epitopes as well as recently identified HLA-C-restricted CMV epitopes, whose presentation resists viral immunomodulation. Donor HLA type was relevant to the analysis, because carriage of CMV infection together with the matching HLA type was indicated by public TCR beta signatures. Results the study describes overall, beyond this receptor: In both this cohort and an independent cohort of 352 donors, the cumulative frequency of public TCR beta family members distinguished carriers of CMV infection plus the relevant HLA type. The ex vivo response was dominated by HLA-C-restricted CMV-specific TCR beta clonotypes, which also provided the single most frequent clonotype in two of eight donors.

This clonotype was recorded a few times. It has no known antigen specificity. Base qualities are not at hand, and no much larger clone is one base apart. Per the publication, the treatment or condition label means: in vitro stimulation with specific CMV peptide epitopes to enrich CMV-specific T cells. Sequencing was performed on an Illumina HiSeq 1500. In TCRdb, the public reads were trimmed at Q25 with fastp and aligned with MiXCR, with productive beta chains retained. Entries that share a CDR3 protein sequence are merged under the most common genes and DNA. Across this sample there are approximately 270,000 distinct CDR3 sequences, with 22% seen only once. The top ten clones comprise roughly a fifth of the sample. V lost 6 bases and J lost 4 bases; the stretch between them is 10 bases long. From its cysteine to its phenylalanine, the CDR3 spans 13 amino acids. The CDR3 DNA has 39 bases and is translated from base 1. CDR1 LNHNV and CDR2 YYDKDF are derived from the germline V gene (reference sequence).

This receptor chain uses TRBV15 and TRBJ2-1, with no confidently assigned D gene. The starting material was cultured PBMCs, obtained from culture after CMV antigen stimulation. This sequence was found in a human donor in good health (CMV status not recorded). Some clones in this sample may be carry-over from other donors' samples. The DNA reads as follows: TGTGCCACCAGTGGCGGCAGGTACAATGAGCAGTTCTTC. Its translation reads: CATSGGRYNEQFF.